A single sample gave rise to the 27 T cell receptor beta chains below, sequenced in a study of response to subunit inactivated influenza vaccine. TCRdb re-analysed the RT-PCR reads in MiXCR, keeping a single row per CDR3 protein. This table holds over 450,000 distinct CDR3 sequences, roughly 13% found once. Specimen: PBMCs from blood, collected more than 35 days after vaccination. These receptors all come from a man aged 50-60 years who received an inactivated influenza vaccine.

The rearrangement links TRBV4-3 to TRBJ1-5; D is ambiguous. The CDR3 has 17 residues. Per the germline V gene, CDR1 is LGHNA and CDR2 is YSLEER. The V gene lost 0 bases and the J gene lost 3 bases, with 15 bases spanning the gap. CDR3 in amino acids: CASSQELGGQTNQPQHF. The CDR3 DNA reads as TGCGCCAGCAGCCAAGAATTGGGAGGGCAGACCAATCAGCCCCAGCATTTT.

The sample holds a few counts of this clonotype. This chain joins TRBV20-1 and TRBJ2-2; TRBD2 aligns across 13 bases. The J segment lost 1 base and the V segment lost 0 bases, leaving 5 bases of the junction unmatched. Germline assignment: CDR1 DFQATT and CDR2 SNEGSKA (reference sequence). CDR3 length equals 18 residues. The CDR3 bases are TGCAGTGCTAGAGATTACGGGACTAGCGGGAAGAACACCGGGGAGCTGTTTTTT. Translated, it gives CSARDYGTSGKNTGELFF.

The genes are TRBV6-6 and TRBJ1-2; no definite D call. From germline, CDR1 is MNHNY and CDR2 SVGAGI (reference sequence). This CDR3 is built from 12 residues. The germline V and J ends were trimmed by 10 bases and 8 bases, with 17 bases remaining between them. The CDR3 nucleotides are TGTGCCAAGGACCGGAGTTCTTCCGGCTACACCTTC. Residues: CAKDRSSSGYTF.

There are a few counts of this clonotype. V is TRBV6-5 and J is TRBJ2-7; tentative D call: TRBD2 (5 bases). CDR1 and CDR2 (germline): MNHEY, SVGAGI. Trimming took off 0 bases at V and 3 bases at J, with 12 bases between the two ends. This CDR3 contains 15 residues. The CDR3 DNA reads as TGTGCCAGCAGTTACTCAGTGGCCGGGGACTACGAGCAGTACTTC. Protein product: CASSYSVAGDYEQYF.

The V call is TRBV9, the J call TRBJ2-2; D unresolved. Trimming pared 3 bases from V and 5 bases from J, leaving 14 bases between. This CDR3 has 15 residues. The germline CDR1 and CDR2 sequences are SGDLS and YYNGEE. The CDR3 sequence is CASSATTPGTGELFF. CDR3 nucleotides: TGTGCCAGCAGCGCCACAACTCCCGGGACCGGGGAGCTGTTTTTT.

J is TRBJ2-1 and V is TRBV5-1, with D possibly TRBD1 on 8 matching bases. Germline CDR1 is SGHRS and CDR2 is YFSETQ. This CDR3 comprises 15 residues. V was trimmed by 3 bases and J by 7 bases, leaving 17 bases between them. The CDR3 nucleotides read TGCGCCAGCAGCTCTACTGGACAGGGAGGGAATGAGCAGTTCTTC. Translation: CASSSTGQGGNEQFF.

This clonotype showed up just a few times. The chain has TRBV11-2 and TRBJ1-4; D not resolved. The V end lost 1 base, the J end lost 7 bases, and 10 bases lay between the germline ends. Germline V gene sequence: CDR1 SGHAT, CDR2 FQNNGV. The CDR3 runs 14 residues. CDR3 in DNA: TGTGCCAGCAGCTTAGGGGTCAGTGGTGAAAAACTGTTTTTT. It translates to CASSLGVSGEKLFF.

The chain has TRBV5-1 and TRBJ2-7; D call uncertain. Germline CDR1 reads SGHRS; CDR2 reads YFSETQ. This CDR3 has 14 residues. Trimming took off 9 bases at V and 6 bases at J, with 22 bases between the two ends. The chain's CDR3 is CAIPQGPSLGEQYF. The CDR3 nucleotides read TGCGCCATCCCCCAAGGGCCCTCGCTGGGCGAGCAGTACTTC.

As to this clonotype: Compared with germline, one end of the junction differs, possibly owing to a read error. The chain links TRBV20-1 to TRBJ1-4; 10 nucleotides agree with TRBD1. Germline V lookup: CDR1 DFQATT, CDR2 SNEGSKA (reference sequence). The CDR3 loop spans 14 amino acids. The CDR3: CSAGDRGRVEKLFF. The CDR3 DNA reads TGCAGTGCTGGAGACAGGGGGCGGGTTGAAAAACTGTTTTTT.

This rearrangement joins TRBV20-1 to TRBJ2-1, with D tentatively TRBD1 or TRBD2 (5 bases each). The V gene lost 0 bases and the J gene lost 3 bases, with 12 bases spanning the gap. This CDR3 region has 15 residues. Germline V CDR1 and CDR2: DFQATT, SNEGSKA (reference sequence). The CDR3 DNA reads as TGCAGTGCTAGAGAACGGGACCGACACTACAATGAGCAGTTCTTC. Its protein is CSARERDRHYNEQFF.

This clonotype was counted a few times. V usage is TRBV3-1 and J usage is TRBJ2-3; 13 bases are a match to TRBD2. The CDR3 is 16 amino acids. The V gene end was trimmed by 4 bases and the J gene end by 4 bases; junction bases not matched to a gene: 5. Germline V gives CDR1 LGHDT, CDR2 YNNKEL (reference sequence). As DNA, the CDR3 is TGTGCCAGCAGCCTACTAGCGGGGGGGCGCGCAGATACGCAGTATTTT. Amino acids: CASSLLAGGRADTQYF.

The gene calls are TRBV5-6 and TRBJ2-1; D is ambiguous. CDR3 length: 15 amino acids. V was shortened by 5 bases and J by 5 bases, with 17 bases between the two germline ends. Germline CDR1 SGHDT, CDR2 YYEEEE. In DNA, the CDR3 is TGTGCCAGCAGGCTGTCTTCCCCCCCCCACAATGAGCAGTTCTTC. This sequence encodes CASRLSSPPHNEQFF.

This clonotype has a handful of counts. CDR3 in amino acids: CASSLGLAGAEETQYF. The DNA of the CDR3 is TGCGCCAGCAGCTTAGGACTAGCGGGAGCCGAAGAGACCCAGTACTTC. This chain uses TRBV5-1 with TRBJ2-5; 13 nucleotides line up with TRBD2. V shed 2 bases, J shed 3 bases, and the junction held 4 bases outside the gene matches. Germline lookup yields CDR1 SGHRS and CDR2 YFSETQ. The CDR3 extends over 16 amino acids.

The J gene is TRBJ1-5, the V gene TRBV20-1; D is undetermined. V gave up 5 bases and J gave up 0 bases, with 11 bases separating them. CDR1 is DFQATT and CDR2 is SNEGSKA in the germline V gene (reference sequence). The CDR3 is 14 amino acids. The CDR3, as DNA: TGCAGTGCTCCGGCAGTATATAGCAATCAGCCCCAGCATTTT. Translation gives CSAPAVYSNQPQHF.

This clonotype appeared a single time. CDR3 loop: CASSGTSGLYNEQFF. DNA of the CDR3: TGCGCCAGCAGCGGCACTAGCGGGCTCTACAATGAGCAGTTCTTC. This chain uses TRBV5-1 with TRBJ2-1; 9 bases map to TRBD2. Per germline, CDR1 SGHRS and CDR2 YFSETQ. The trim removed 4 bases at V and 3 bases at J, leaving 5 bases unmatched. The CDR3 covers 15 residues.

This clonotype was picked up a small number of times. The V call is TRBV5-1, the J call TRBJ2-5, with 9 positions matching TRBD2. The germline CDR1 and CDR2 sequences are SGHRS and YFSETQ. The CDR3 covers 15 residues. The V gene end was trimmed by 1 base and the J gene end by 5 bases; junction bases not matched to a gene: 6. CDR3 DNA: TGCGCCAGCAGCTTGAGCTCTAGCGGGACGGAGACCCAGTACTTC. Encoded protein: CASSLSSSGTETQYF.

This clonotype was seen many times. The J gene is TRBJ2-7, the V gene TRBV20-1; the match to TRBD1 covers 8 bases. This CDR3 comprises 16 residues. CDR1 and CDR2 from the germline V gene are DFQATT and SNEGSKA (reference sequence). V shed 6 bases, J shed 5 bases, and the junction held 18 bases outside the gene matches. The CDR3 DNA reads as TGCAGTGCCCGAGGAGGGGATGACAGGGGTCCCGACGAGCAGTACTTC. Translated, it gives CSARGGDDRGPDEQYF.

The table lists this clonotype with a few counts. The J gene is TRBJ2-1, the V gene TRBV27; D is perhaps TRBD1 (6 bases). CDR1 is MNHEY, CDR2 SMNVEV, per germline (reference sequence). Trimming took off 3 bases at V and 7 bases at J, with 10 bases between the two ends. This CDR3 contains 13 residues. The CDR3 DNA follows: TGTGCCAGCAGTTTTGGGGGCCTAAATGAGCAGTTCTTC. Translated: CASSFGGLNEQFF.

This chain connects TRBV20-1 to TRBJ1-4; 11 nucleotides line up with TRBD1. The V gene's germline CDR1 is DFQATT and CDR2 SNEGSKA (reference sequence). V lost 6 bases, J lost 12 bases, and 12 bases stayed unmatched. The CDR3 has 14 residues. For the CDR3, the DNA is TGCAGTGCCCTTCCGGGACAGGGGGGGAGGGAACTGTTTTTT. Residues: CSALPGQGGRELFF.

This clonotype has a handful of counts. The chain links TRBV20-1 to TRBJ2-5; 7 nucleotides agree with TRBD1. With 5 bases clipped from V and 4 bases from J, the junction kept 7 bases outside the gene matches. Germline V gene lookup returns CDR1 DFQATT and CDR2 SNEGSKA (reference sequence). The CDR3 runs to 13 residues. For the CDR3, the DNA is TGCAGTGCTTCACAGGGGAAAGGAGAGACCCAGTACTTC. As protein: CSASQGKGETQYF.

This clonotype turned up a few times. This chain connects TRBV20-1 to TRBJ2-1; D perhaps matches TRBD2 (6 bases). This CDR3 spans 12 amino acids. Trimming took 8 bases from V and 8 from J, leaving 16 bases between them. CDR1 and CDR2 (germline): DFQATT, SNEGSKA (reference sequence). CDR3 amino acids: CSPSAGYDEQFF. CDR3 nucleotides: TGCAGTCCCAGCGCGGGGTACGATGAGCAGTTCTTC.

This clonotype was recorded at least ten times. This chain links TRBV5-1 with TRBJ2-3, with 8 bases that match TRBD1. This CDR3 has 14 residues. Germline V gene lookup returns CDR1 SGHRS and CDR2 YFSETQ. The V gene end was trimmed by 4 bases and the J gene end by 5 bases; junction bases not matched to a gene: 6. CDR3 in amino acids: CASSRTGHQDTQYF. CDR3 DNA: TGCGCCAGCAGCAGGACAGGGCATCAAGATACGCAGTATTTT.

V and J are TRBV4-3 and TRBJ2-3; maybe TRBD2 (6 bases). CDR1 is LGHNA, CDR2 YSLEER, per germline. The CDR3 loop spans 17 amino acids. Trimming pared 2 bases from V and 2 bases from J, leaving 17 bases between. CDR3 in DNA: TGCGCCAGCAGCCAAATGTTCCGGGACTCATCCACAGATACGCAGTATTTT. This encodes CASSQMFRDSSTDTQYF.

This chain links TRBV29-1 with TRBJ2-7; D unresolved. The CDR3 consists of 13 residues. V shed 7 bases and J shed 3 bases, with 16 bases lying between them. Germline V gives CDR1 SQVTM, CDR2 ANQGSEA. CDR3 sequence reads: CSALTVDDYEQYF. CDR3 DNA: TGCAGCGCCCTGACCGTGGACGACTACGAGCAGTACTTC.

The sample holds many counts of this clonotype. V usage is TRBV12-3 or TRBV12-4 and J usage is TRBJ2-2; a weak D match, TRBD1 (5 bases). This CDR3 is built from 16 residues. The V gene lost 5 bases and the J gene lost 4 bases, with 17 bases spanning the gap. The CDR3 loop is CASSTQSRAGTGELFF. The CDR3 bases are TGTGCCAGCAGTACACAATCCAGGGCAGGCACCGGGGAGCTGTTTTTT.

The CDR3 bases are TGCAGTGCTAGACTACAGGACGGGAGCTCCTACGAGCAGTACTTC. Translated: CSARLQDGSSYEQYF. The chain employs TRBV20-1 and TRBJ2-7; D is perhaps TRBD2 (6 bases). CDR3 length equals 15 residues. Looked up from germline, CDR1 is DFQATT and CDR2 is SNEGSKA (reference sequence). Trimming removed 2 bases at V and 0 bases at J, with 14 bases between.

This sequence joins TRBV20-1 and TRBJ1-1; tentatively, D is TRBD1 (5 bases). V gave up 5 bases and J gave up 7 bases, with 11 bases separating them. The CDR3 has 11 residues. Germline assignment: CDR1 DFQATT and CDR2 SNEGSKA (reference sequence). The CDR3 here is CSAGWRGEAFF. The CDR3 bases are TGCAGTGCTGGATGGAGGGGTGAAGCTTTCTTT.